This TCR beta chain was identified during a study of PD-1 blockade in classical Hodgkin lymphoma. CDR1 is MNHNY and CDR2 is SVGAGI in the germline V gene (reference sequence). Trimming removed 6 bases at V and 1 base at J, with 14 bases between. This CDR3 is built from 15 residues. The method was immunoSEQ multiplex PCR; TCRdb's version includes in-frame clones alone and lacks a portion of them. Of about 17,000 clones listed, about 75% are singletons. Described time point: cycle 4 day 1 (C4D1), after five to seven weeks of nivolumab. Each patient's relapse followed autologous stem cell transplantation, and brentuximab vedotin exposure varied. Purification of CD4+ T cells from thawed PBMCs was achieved by magnetic negative selection.

The rearrangement joins TRBV6-6 to TRBJ2-3; weak D call: TRBD2 (6 bases). The TCR originated in a human donor with classical Hodgkin lymphoma. The sample was CD4+ T cells from blood, taken before the fourth cycle of nivolumab. In DNA form, the CDR3 reads TGTGCCAGCAGCCTGAGACTAGGTGGCACAGATACGCAGTATTTT. As protein: CASSLRLGGTDTQYF.